These 12 T cell receptor beta chains were sequenced from one sample in a study of cytomegalovirus exposure and HLA in healthy donors. Here immunoSEQ multiplex PCR was the method, and the copy in TCRdb shows in-frame clones only, minus some. The table includes more than 95,000 clones, 80% to 90% detected once. Sequencing was done on a sample of PBMCs. The receptors were gathered from a young woman in good health and CMV-seronegative.

For the CDR3, the DNA is TGTGCCAGCAGCGTAGAGCCCGAGGCAGAGCAGTTCTTC. Translation: CASSVEPEAEQFF. V and J are TRBV9 and TRBJ2-1; no definite D call. The CDR3 is made up of 13 amino acids. Trimming took 0 bases from V and 10 from J, leaving 11 bases between them. Germline CDR1 and CDR2: SGDLS and YYNGEE.

The rearrangement uses TRBV6-4 and TRBJ1-1, with 12 bases matching TRBD1. Per germline, CDR1 MRHNA and CDR2 SNTAGT. The J segment lost 11 bases and the V segment lost 3 bases, leaving 7 bases of the junction unmatched. CDR3 length: 14 residues. CDR3 protein: CASSESGTGGRAFF. For the CDR3, the DNA is TGTGCCAGCAGTGAAAGCGGGACAGGGGGCAGGGCTTTCTTT.

The chain joins TRBV2 to TRBJ1-2; no clear D gene. Germline CDR1 SNHLY, CDR2 FYNNEI. The CDR3 sequence is 14 residues long. The V end was cut by 3 bases, the J end by 4 bases, with 12 bases between. The CDR3 bases are TGTGCCAGCAGTGAGGGAGTCAATTCCTATGGCTACACCTTC. Translation: CASSEGVNSYGYTF.

This chain links TRBV28 with TRBJ2-7, with D possibly being TRBD2 (6 bases). Trimming shortened V by 3 bases and J by 5 bases, and 14 bases separated the two germline ends. The CDR3 runs 14 residues. Germline CDR1 MDHEN, CDR2 SYDVKM. This CDR3 is CASSFGAGMNEQYV. CDR3 coding DNA: TGTGCCAGCAGTTTTGGTGCGGGAATGAACGAGCAGTACGTC.

This clone was detected once. This rearrangement joins TRBV19 to TRBJ1-4; D unclear. Germline V gives CDR1 LNHDA, CDR2 SQIVND (reference sequence). V dropped 6 bases and J dropped 5 bases, with 7 bases sitting between them. This CDR3 region has 12 residues. In nucleotides, the CDR3 is TGTGCCAGTAGCAGGCAGAATGAAAAACTGTTTTTT. Encoded protein: CASSRQNEKLFF.

The genes are TRBV5-1 and TRBJ1-1, with no clear D. The CDR3 loop spans 16 amino acids. Deletions cut 4 bases from V and 1 base from J, with 17 bases between. Germline V lookup: CDR1 SGHRS, CDR2 YFSETQ. CDR3 protein: CASSGSDSKTNTEAFF. As DNA, the CDR3 is TGCGCCAGCAGCGGATCGGACTCGAAGACGAACACTGAAGCTTTCTTT. Full variable domain (outside the CDR3, taken from reference TRBV5-1 and TRBJ1-1): KAGVTQTPRYLIKTRGQQVTLSCSPISGHRSVSWYQQTPGQGLQFLFEYFSETQRNKGNFPGRFSGRQFSNSRSEMNVSTLELGDSALYLCASSGSDSKTNTEAFFGQGTRLTVV.

The chain uses TRBV29-1 and TRBJ2-5, with TRBD2 matching 12 bases. V lost 3 bases to trimming and J lost 5 bases; unmatched junction nucleotides: 4. Per the germline V gene, CDR1 is SQVTM and CDR2 is ANQGSEA. The CDR3 loop spans 14 amino acids. The CDR3 protein is CSVDASGGVETQYF. The CDR3 DNA reads TGCAGCGTTGACGCTAGCGGGGGGGTGGAGACCCAGTACTTC.

The V and J genes are TRBV27 and TRBJ1-2, with 10 bases identical to TRBD1. V lost 5 bases, J lost 4 bases, and 7 bases stayed unmatched. Germline V gives CDR1 MNHEY, CDR2 SMNVEV (reference sequence). The CDR3 runs to 15 residues. As DNA, the CDR3 is TGTGCCAGCAGTACCGACAGGGGGCGGTCCTATGGCTACACCTTC. It yields the protein CASSTDRGRSYGYTF.

The chain employs TRBV5-1 and TRBJ1-1; D is unclear. This CDR3 spans 13 amino acids. CDR1 is SGHRS and CDR2 is YFSETQ in the germline V gene. The V and J ends lost 4 bases and 1 base respectively, with 8 bases between them. CDR3 residues: CASSLRQNTEAFF. The CDR3 nucleotides read TGCGCCAGCAGCCTCCGACAGAACACTGAAGCTTTCTTT.

The chain has TRBV7-5 and TRBJ2-3; the table's TRBD2 call for D was not verified on the DNA. TRBV7-5 is given as a pseudogene. This CDR3 is built from 16 residues. The CDR3 DNA follows: TGTGTCAGAAGCTTAGGTCCTAGCGGGGGTTTAGATACGCAGTATTTT. Encoded protein: CVRSLGPSGGLDTQYF.

V is TRBV5-1 and J is TRBJ2-5; 12 positions agree with TRBD2. The CDR3 spans 15 residues. The V gene end was trimmed by 5 bases and the J gene end by 2 bases; junction bases not matched to a gene: 4. CDR1 is SGHRS and CDR2 is YFSETQ in the germline V gene. The CDR3 reads CASRPLAGGQETQYF. Here the CDR3 DNA reads TGCGCCAGCAGGCCTCTAGCGGGGGGGCAAGAGACCCAGTACTTC. Full variable domain (remainder filled in from reference TRBV5-1 and TRBJ2-5): KAGVTQTPRYLIKTRGQQVTLSCSPISGHRSVSWYQQTPGQGLQFLFEYFSETQRNKGNFPGRFSGRQFSNSRSEMNVSTLELGDSALYLCASRPLAGGQETQYFGPGTRLLVL.

This clone was seen once. The CDR3 here is CASSTGLAGGKFEQYF. Here the CDR3 DNA reads TGTGCCAGCAGCACGGGACTAGCGGGAGGCAAGTTCGAGCAGTACTTC. The chain combines TRBV7-2 with TRBJ2-7, with 15 bases matching TRBD2. V lost 5 bases, J lost 6 bases, and 8 bases stayed unmatched. The length of the CDR3 is 16 residues. The germline V gene has CDR1 SGHTA and CDR2 FQGNSA.